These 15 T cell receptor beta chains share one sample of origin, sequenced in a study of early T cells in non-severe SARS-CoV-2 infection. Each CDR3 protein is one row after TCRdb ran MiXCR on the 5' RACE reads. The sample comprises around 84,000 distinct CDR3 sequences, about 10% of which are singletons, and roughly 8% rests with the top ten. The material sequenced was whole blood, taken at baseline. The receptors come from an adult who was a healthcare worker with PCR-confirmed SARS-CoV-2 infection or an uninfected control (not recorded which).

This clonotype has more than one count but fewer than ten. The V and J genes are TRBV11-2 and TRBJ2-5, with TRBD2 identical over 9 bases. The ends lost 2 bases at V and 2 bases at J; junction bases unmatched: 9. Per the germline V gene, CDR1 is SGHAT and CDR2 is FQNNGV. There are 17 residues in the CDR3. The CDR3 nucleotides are TGTGCCAGCAGCTTAATGTCTAGCGGGGACCGTCAAGAGACCCAGTACTTC. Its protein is CASSLMSSGDRQETQYF. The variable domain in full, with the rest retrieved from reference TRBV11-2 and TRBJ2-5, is EAGVAQSPRYKIIEKRQSVAFWCNPISGHATLYWYQQILGQGPKLLIQFQNNGVVDDSQLPKDRFSAERLKGVDSTLKIQPAKLEDSAVYLCASSLMSSGDRQETQYFGPGTRLLVL.

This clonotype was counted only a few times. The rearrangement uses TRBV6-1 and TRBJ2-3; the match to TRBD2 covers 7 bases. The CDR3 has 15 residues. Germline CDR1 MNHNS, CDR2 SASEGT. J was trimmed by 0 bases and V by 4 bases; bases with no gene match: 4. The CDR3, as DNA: TGTGCCAGCAGTGCCCTAGCGGCTAGCACAGATACGCAGTATTTT. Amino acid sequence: CASSALAASTDTQYF.

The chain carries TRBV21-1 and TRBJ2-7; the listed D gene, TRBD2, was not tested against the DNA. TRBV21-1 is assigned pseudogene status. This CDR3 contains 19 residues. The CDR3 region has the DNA TGTGCCAGCAGCAATGGGGTGGGACTAGCGGGAGGCCGCTCCTACGAGCAGTACTTC. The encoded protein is CASSNGVGLAGGRSYEQYF.

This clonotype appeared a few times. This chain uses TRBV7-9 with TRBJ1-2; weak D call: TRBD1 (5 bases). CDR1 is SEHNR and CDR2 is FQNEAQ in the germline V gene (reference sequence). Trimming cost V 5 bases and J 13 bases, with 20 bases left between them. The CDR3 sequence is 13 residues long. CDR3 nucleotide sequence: TGTGCCAGCAGCCACGCCCAGCCGGGGCTCTGCACCTTC. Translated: CASSHAQPGLCTF. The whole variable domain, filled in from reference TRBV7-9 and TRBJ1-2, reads DTGVSQNPRHKITKRGQNVTFRCDPISEHNRLYWYRQTLGQGPEFLTYFQNEAQLEKSRLLSDRFSAERPKGSFSTLEIQRTEQGDSAMYLCASSHAQPGLCTFGSGTRLTVV.

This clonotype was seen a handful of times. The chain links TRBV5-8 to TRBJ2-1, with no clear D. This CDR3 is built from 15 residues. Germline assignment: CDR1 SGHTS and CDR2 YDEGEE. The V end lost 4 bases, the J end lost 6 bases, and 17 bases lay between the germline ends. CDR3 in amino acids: CASSIPGLSRNEQFF. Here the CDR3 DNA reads TGTGCCAGCAGCATCCCGGGTCTTTCTCGCAATGAGCAGTTCTTC.

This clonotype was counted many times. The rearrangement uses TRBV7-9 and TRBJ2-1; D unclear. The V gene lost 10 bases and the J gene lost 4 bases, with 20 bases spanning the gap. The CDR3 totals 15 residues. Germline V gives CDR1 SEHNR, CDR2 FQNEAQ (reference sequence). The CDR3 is CATVGSADSYNEQFF. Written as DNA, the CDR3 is TGTGCCACCGTCGGATCGGCGGATTCATACAATGAGCAGTTCTTC.

CDR3 in amino acids: CASSAPSTAVNTGELFF. The CDR3 DNA sequence: TGTGCCAGCAGCGCACCCTCGACGGCCGTGAACACCGGGGAGCTGTTTTTT. The chain carries TRBV9 and TRBJ2-2; D remains unclear. Trimming cost V 3 bases and J 1 base, with 16 bases left between them. Per germline, CDR1 SGDLS and CDR2 YYNGEE. This CDR3 region has 17 residues.

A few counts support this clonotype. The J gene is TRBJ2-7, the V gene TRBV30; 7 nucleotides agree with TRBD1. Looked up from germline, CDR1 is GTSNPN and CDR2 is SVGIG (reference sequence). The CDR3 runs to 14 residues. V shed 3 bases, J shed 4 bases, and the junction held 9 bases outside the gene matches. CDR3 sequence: CAWRGPGQKYEQYF. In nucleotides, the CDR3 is TGTGCCTGGAGGGGGCCGGGACAGAAATACGAGCAGTACTTC.

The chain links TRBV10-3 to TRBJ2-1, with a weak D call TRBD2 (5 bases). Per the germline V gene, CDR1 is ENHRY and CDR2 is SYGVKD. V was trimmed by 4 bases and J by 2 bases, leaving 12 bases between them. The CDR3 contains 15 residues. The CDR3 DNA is TGTGCCATCAGTGGGGTGGACTCCACCTACAATGAGCAGTTCTTC. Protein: CAISGVDSTYNEQFF.

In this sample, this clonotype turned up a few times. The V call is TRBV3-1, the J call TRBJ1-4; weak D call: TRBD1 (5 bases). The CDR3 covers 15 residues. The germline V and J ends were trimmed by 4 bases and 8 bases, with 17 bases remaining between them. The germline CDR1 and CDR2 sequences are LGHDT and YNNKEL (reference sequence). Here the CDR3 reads CASSPIPGPNEKLFF. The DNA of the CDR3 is TGTGCCAGCAGCCCGATACCGGGACCAAACGAAAAACTGTTTTTT.

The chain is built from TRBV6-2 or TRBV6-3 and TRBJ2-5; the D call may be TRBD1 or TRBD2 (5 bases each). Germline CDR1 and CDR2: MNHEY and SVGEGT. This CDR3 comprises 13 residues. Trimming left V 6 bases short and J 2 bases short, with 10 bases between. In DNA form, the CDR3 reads TGTGCCAGCAGCTCGGGGCCACAAGAGACCCAGTACTTC. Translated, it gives CASSSGPQETQYF.

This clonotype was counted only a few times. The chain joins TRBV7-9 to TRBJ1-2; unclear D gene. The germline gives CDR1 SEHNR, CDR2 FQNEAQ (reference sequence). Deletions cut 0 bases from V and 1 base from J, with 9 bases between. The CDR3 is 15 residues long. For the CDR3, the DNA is TGTGCCAGCAGCTTAGCCCACAAATTTAACTATGGCTACACCTTC. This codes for CASSLAHKFNYGYTF.

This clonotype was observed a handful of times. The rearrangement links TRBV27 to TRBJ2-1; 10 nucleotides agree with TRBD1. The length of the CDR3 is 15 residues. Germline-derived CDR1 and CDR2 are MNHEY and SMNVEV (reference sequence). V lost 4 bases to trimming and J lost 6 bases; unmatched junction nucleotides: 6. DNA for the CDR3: TGTGCCAGCAGTTCGGGACAGGGGAGGTTCAATGAGCAGTTCTTC. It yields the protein CASSSGQGRFNEQFF.

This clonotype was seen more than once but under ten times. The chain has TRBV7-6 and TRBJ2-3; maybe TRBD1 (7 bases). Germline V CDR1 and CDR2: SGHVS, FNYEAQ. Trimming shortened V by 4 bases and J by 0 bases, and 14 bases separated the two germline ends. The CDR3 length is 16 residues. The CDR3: CASSSQQGTSTDTQYF. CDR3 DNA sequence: TGTGCCAGCAGCTCCCAACAGGGGACTAGCACAGATACGCAGTATTTT. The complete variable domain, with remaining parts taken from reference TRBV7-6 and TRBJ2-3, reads GAGVSQSPRYKVTKRGQDVALRCDPISGHVSLYWYRQALGQGPEFLTYFNYEAQQDKSGLPNDRFSAERPEGSISTLTIQRTEQRDSAMYRCASSSQQGTSTDTQYFGPGTRLTVL.

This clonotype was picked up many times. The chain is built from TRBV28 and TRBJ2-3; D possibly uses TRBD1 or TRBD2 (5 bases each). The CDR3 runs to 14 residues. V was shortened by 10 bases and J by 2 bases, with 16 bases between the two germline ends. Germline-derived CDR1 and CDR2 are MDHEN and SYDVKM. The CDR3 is CATAVQGVTDTQYF. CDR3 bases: TGTGCCACAGCAGTCCAGGGAGTCACAGATACGCAGTATTTT.